This TCR beta chain was profiled in a study of post-analysis software for immune sequencing data (dated by TCRdb to the mid-2010s). Regarding the study in general: The recorded disease courses included relapsing-remitting, secondary progressive and progressive-relapsing multiple sclerosis, and some patients had no subtype annotation. The patient repertoires were set against about eleven previously published healthy control repertoires from donors whose ages ranged from roughly 6 to 27 years. A subset of samples was prepared in parallel using single-end sample barcoding, then pooled and co-amplified after Illumina adapter ligation.

Overall results and qualifications from the work: Normalized Chao1 diversity was significantly lower in multiple sclerosis patients than controls, suggesting substantial peripheral T-cell clonal expansion. When samples were clustered directly using the F measure, samples prepared in the same batch co-clustered strongly, which prompted a batch-effect correction. Patients showed significantly higher frequencies than controls for a few TRBV segments, among them TRBV5-6, TRBV5-1 and TRBV20-1. The control group was slightly older than the multiple sclerosis patient group.

As for this clonotype: Its target antigen remains unknown. Per-nucleotide qualities are absent, and no much larger clonotype sits a single base away.

The library was prepared using PCR. TCRdb names Illumina HiSeq 2500 as the instrument used. Unique molecular identifiers were incorporated into TCR beta cDNA libraries to reduce PCR and sequencing biases. Every 1 to 10 million input T cells yielded roughly 500,000 cDNA molecules, meaning each molecule approximated one T cell. The same protocol used for the earlier healthy control dataset was applied to prepare and sequence the patient libraries. Within a given batch, samples were prepared together, multiplexed and sequenced on the same HiSeq lane. In the source study's methods: Raw barcoded reads were processed with MIGEC, and single-read molecular identifier groups were discarded before consensus assembly and CDR3 extraction. Clonotype tables were post-analysed with VDJtools, normalizing diversity by down-sampling all datasets to the smallest sample size. In repertoire overlap clustering, CDR3 amino acid sequences, but not nucleotide sequences, were matched to correct batch-related cross-sample contamination. The raw public data were reprocessed by TCRdb itself: fastp quality trimming at Q25, MiXCR clonotype calling, in-frame beta chains only. Identical CDR3 protein sequences are pooled into one entry, listed with their most common genes and DNA. These V and J calls originate from TCRdb's pipeline instead of the authors' own analysis. The sample yields roughly 800,000 distinct CDR3 sequences; 40% to 55% were counted once. Together, the top ten hold roughly 5% of the sample.

As encoded in the germline V gene, CDR1 is MGHRA while CDR2 is YSYEKL. V is reduced by 4 bases and J by 0 bases, leaving a spacing of 16 bases between them. Including cysteine and phenylalanine, the CDR3 has 16 amino acids. This entry keeps only the CDR3 DNA: 48 bases, framed from base 1. TCR beta repertoires were profiled from peripheral blood of some 13 young patients with multiple sclerosis to demonstrate the VDJtools post-analysis software. The multiple sclerosis patients were children and adolescents between roughly 6 and 15 years of age. What was sequenced was blood. The sequence joins TRBV4-1 to TRBJ2-7; the D gene cannot be resolved beyond TRBD1 or TRBD2, each matching 5 bases. The TCR comes from a girl aged 10-17 years with multiple sclerosis. DNA sequence: TGCGCCAGCAGCCCCTCAGGGACGGCTAGCTCCTACGAGCAGTACTTC. This sequence encodes CASSPSGTASSYEQYF.